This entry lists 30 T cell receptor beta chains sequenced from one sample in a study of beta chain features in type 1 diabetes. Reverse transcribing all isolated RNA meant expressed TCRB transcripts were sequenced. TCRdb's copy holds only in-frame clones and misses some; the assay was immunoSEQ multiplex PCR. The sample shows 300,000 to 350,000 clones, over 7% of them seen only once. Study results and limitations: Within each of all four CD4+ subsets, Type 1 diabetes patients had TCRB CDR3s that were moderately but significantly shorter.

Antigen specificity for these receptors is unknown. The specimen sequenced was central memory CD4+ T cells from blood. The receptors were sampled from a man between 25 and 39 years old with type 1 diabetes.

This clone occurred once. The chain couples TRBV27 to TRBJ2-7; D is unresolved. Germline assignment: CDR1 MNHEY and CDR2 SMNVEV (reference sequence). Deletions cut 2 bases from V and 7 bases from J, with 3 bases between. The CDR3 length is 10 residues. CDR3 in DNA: TGTGCCAGCAGTTTACGAGAGCAGTACTTC. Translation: CASSLREQYF.

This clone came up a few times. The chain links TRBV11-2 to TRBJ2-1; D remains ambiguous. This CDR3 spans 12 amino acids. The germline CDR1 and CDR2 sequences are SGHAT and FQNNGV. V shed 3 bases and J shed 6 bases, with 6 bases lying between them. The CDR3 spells CASSFAVNEQFF. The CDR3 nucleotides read TGTGCCAGCAGCTTCGCCGTCAATGAGCAGTTCTTC.

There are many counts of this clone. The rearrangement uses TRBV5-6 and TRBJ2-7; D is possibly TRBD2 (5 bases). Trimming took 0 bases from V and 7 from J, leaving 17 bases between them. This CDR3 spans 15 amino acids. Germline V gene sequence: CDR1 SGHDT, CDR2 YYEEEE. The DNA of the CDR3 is TGTGCCAGCAGCTTGGGCTGGCTTCCCACGGGGGAGCAGTACTTC. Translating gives CASSLGWLPTGEQYF.

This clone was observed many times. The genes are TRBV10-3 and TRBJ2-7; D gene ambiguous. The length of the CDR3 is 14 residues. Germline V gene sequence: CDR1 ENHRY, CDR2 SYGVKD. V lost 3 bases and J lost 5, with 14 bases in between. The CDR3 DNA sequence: TGTGCCATCAGTGAAACCCCTCAGGTCAACGAGCAGTACTTC. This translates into CAISETPQVNEQYF.

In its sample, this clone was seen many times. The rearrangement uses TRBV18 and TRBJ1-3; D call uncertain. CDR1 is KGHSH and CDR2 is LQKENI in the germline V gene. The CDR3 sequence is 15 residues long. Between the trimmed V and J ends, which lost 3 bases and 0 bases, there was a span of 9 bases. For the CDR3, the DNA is TGTGCCAGCTCACCGGACCCCGGCTCTGGAAACACCATATATTTT. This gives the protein CASSPDPGSGNTIYF.

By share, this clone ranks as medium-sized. The CDR3 loop reads CASSQSHPGLNEKLFF. The CDR3 DNA is TGCGCCAGCAGTCAATCCCACCCAGGGCTTAATGAAAAACTGTTTTTT. The rearrangement joins TRBV23-1 to TRBJ1-4; weak D call: TRBD1 (5 bases). Being an ORF, TRBV23-1 has a function that is uncertain. This CDR3 spans 16 amino acids. Trimming cost V 0 bases and J 4 bases, with 12 bases left between them.

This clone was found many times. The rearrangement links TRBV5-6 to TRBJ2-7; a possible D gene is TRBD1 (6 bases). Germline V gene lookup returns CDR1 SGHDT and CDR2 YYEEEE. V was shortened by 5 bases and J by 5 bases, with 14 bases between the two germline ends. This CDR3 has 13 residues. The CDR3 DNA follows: TGTGCCAGCAGTTGGGCCAGGGGCCACGAGCAGTACTTC. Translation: CASSWARGHEQYF.

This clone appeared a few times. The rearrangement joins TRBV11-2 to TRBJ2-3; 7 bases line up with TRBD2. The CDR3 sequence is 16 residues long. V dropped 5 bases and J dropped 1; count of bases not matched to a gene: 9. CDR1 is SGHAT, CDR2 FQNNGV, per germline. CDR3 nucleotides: TGTGCCAGCAGCCTTGCCAATCTAGCGGGCACAGATACGCAGTATTTT. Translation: CASSLANLAGTDTQYF. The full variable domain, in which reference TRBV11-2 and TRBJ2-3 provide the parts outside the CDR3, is EAGVAQSPRYKIIEKRQSVAFWCNPISGHATLYWYQQILGQGPKLLIQFQNNGVVDDSQLPKDRFSAERLKGVDSTLKIQPAKLEDSAVYLCASSLANLAGTDTQYFGPGTRLTVL.

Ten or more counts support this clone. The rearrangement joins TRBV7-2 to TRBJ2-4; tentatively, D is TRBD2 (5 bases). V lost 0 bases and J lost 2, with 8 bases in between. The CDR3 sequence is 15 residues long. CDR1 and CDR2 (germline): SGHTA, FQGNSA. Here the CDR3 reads CASSLAEETKNIQYF. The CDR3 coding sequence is TGTGCCAGCAGCTTAGCGGAGGAAACCAAAAACATTCAGTACTTC.

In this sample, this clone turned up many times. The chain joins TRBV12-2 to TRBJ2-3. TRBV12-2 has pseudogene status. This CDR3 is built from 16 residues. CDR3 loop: CASRSPGTTNTDTQYF. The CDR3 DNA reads TGTGCAAGTCGCTCACCCGGGACCACGAACACAGATACGCAGTATTTT.

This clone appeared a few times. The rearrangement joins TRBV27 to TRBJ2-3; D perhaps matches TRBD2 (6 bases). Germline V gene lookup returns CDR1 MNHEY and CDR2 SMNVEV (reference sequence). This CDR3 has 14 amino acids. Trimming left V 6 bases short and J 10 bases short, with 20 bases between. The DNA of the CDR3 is TGTGCCAGCAGACCATTCAGTGGGGGGACCGCGCAGTATTTT. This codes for CASRPFSGGTAQYF.

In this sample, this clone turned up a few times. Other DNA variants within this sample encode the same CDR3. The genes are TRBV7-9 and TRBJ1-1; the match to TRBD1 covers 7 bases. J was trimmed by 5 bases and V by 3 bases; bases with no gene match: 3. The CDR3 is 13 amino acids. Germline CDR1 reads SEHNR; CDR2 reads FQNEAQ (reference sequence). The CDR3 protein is CASSFDRVTEAFF. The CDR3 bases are TGTGCCAGCAGCTTCGACAGGGTGACTGAAGCTTTCTTT.

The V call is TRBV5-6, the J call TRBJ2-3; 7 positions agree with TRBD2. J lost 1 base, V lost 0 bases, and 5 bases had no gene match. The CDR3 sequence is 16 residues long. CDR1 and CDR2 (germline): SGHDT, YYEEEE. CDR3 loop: CASSLVGLAGTDTQYF. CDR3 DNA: TGTGCCAGCAGCTTGGTCGGGCTAGCGGGCACAGATACGCAGTATTTT.

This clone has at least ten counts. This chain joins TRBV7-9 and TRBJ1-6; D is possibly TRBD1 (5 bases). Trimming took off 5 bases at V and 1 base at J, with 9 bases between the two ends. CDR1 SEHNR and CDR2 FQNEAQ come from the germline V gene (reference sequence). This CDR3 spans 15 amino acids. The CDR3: CASSGDSSYNSPLHF. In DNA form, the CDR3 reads TGTGCCAGCAGCGGAGACAGTTCCTATAATTCACCCCTCCACTTT. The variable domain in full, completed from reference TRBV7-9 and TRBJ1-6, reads DTGVSQNPRHKITKRGQNVTFRCDPISEHNRLYWYRQTLGQGPEFLTYFQNEAQLEKSRLLSDRFSAERPKGSFSTLEIQRTEQGDSAMYLCASSGDSSYNSPLHFGNGTRLTVT.

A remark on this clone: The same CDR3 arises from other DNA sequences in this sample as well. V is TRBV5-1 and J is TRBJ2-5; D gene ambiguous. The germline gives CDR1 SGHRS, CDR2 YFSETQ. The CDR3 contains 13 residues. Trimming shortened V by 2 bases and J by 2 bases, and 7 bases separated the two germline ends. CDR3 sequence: CASSLEGQETQYF. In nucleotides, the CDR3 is TGCGCCAGCAGCTTAGAAGGGCAAGAGACCCAGTACTTC.

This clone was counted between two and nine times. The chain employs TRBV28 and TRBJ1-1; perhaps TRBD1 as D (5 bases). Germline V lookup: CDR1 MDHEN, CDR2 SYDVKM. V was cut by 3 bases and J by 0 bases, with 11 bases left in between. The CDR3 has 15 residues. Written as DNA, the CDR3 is TGTGCCAGCAGTTTCTTGACAGATTTGAACACTGAAGCTTTCTTT. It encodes CASSFLTDLNTEAFF.

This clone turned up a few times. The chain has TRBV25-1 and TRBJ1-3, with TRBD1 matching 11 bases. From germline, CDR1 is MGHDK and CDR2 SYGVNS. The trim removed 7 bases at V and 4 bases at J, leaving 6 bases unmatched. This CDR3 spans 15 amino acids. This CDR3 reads CASIGQGAPGNTIYF. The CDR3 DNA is TGTGCCAGCATCGGACAGGGGGCGCCCGGAAACACCATATATTTT.

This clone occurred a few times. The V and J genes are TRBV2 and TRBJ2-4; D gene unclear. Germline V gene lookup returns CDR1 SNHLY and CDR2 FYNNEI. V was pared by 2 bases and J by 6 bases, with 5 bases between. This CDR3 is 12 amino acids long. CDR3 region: CASSESSNIQYF. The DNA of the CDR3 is TGTGCCAGCAGTGAAAGCTCAAACATTCAGTACTTC. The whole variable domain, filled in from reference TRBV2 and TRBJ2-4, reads EPEVTQTPSHQVTQMGQEVILRCVPISNHLYFYWYRQILGQKVEFLVSFYNNEISEKSEIFDDQFSVERPDGSNFTLKIRSTKLEDSAMYFCASSESSNIQYFGAGTRLSVL.

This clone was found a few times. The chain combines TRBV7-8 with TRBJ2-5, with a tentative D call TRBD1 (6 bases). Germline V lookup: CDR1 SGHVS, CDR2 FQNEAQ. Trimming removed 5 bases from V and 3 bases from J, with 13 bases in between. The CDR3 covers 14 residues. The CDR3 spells CASSRGDTKETQYF. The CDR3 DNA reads TGTGCCAGCAGCCGAGGGGACACCAAAGAGACCCAGTACTTC.

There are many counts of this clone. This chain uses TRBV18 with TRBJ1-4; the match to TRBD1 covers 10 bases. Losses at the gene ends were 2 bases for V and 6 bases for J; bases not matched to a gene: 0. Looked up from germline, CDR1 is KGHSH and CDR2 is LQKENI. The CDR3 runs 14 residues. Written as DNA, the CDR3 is TGTGCCAGCTCACCAGGGACAGGGGATGAAAAACTGTTTTTT. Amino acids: CASSPGTGDEKLFF.

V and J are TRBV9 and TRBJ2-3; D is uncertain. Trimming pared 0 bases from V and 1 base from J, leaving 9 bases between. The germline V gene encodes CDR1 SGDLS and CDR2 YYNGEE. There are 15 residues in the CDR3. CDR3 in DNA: TGTGCCAGCAGCGTAGAGAGTGCGGGCACAGATACGCAGTATTTT. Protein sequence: CASSVESAGTDTQYF.

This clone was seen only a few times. CDR3 region: CASSLGWTADSNQPQHF. In nucleotides, the CDR3 is TGTGCCAGCAGCTTGGGCTGGACAGCCGATAGCAATCAGCCCCAGCATTTT. The chain is built from TRBV7-8 and TRBJ1-5; the D gene is possibly TRBD1 (6 bases). The ends were cut back, 3 bases at V and 0 bases at J, with 15 bases in the middle. This CDR3 has 17 amino acids. Germline loops: CDR1 SGHVS, CDR2 FQNEAQ.

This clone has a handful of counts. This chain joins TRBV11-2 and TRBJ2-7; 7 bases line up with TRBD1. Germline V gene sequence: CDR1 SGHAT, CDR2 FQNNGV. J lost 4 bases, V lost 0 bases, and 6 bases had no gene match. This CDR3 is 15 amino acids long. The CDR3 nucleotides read TGTGCCAGCAGCTTAGATCAAGTCAGGGGGTACGAGCAGTACTTC. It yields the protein CASSLDQVRGYEQYF.

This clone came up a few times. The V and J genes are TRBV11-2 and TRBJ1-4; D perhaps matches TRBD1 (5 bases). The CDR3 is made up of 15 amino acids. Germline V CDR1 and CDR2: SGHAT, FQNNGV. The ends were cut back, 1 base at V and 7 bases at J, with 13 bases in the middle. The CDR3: CASSLVFGDGEKLFF. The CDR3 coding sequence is TGTGCCAGCAGCTTAGTATTCGGGGACGGTGAAAAACTGTTTTTT.

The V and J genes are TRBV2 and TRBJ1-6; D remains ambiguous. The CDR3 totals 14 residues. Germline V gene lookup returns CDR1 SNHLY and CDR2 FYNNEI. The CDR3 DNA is TGTGCGAACCGAGAGGGAAAATATAATTCACCCCTCCACTTT. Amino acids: CANREGKYNSPLHF.

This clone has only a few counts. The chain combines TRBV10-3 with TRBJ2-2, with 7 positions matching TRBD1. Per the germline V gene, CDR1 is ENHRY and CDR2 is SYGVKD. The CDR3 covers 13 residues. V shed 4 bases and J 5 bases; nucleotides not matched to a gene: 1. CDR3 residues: CAISVTGTGELFF. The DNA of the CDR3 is TGTGCCATCAGTGTGACAGGGACCGGGGAGCTGTTTTTT.

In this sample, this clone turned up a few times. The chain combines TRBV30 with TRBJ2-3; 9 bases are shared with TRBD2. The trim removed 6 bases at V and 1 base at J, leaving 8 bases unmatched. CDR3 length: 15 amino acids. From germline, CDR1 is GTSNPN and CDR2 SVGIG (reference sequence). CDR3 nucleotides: TGTGCCTGCCTTGGGCAGCGGGGGGGCACAGATACGCAGTATTTT. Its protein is CACLGQRGGTDTQYF.

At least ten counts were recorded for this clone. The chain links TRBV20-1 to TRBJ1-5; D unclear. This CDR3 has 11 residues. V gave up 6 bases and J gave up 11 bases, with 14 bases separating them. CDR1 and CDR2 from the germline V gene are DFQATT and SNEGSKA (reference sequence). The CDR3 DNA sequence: TGCAGTGCCACGGGCCTCCAGACCCAGCATTTT. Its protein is CSATGLQTQHF.

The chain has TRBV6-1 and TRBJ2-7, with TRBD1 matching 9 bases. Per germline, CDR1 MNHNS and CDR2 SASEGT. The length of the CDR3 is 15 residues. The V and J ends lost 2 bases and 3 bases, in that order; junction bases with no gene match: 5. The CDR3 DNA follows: TGTGCCAGCAGTGAACCGGGACAGGGAAACTACGAGCAGTACTTC. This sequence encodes CASSEPGQGNYEQYF.

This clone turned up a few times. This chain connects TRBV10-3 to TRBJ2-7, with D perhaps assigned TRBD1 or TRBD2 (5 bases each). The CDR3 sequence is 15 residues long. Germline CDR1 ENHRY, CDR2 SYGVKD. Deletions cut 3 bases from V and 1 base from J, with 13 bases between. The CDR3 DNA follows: TGTGCCATCAGTGACCGGGACGGTTTTTCCTACGAGCAGTACTTC. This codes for CAISDRDGFSYEQYF.